What follows is one T cell receptor beta chain and its context. The data derive from a study of cytotoxic CD8 clonotypes in ibrutinib-treated CLL. Germline values: CDR1 MDHEN, CDR2 SYDVKM. The V end lost 6 bases, the J end lost 8 bases, and 17 bases lay between the germline ends. The CDR3 contains 15 residues. Repertoires were generated with immunoSEQ multiplex PCR, while TCRdb's copy carries only in-frame clones and drops some. The sample consists of about 150,000 clones, about 70% of them appearing once. This clonotype was obtained from a human donor with chronic lymphocytic leukemia. The sequences come from PBMCs, collected after 24 months of ibrutinib treatment. The V gene is TRBV28, the J gene TRBJ1-6, with D hard to call. CDR3 residues: CASSSRRVWDSPLHF. The CDR3 coding sequence is TGTGCCAGCAGCTCTAGGCGGGTTTGGGATTCACCCCTCCACTTT.